There are a few counts of the clone carrying this TCR beta chain. Recipients received nonmyeloablative bone marrow transplants from related graft donors, with transient mixed chimerism. The data were taken from a study of Tregs in tolerant kidney transplant recipients. Using immunoSEQ multiplex PCR, the repertoire was profiled, and TCRdb retains in-frame clones only, with some absent. The sample has more than 70,000 clones; around nine tenths are singletons. The sequence came from a human patient who received a combined kidney and bone marrow transplant. Some T cells may have originated in the graft donor. This material consisted of CD4+ T cells from blood (PBMCs), taken 24 months after the transplant.

This CDR3 is CASSLAGSGRSDTQYF. Written as DNA, the CDR3 is TGTGCCAGCAGCTTAGCAGGTAGCGGGAGATCGGATACGCAGTATTTT. The chain links TRBV11-3 to TRBJ2-3; 9 bases align to TRBD2. CDR1 and CDR2 (germline): SGHNT, YENEEA. Trimming removed 1 base from V and 6 bases from J; junction bases left unmatched: 8. The CDR3 covers 16 residues.